The present T cell receptor beta chain was sequenced within a study of immune cell composition in non-small cell lung cancer. Study-wide results and limits: Tumour TCR-beta clonality was not significantly tied to smoking pack-years.

Normal lung was sampled as far from the tumour as possible, at least 3 cm. This clone was counted a few times. Its target is not known. Germline assignment: CDR1 SNHLY and CDR2 FYNNEI. The CDR3 extends over 14 amino acids. Trimming removed 3 bases at V and 2 bases at J, with 10 bases between. Profiling relied on immunoSEQ multiplex PCR, and the TCRdb table lists in-frame clones only, not all of them. The repertoire holds approximately 3,000 clones, roughly 70% seen once, with approximately 10% in the top ten. Specimen: non-adjacent lung tissue. The TCR comes from a human donor with non-small cell lung cancer. V usage is TRBV2 and J usage is TRBJ2-5; D possibly corresponds to TRBD1 (6 bases). The DNA of the CDR3 is TGTGCCAGCAGTGACGACCAGGGGCAAGAGACCCAGTACTTC. This sequence encodes CASSDDQGQETQYF.